The T cell receptor beta chain described here comes from a study of CXCR3-negative and CXCR3-positive naive CD8 T cells (dated by TCRdb to about 2019). Study-level background: In total, roughly 140 million TRB reads were obtained, which works out to roughly 1.5 +/- 0.3 million reads per library. Data from 11 donors, pooled across two independent experiments, went into the diversity and physicochemical repertoire analyses. TRBV-TRBJ cluster analysis included naive subsets from 5 donors and memory cells from 3 donors. What the study reported, not specific to this receptor: TRBV-TRBJ usage was similar between naive CXCR3-negative and CXCR3-positive cells from the same donor, while memory cells showed distinct patterns. Surface CD5, linked to self-reactivity in mice, was comparable between naive subsets; TCR interaction strength was therefore also inferred from TRB CDR3 physicochemical properties. Both naive subsets had comparably high repertoire diversity, while memory CD8+ T cells had much lower repertoire diversity. Freshly isolated PBMCs were used for most assays because CXCR3 expression went down partially after cryopreservation.

Each CD8+ T cell subset was flow-sorted in triplicate, and 250,000 to 350,000 cells per subset were placed directly into RLT lysis buffer. Standard density gradient centrifugation was used to isolate peripheral blood mononuclear cells from buffy coats. Total RNA was extracted from sorted cells with an RNeasy Mini Kit. Based on the germline V gene (reference sequence), the CDR1 and CDR2 sequences are PRHDT and FYEKMQ. There are 16 amino acids in the CDR3, from cysteine to phenylalanine inclusive. DNA is not recorded here. As regards this clonotype: Its binding antigen is unknown.

Data came from a NextSeq 550. The Human TCR Profiling Kit (MiLaboratory) was used to prepare UMI-labeled 5' RACE TRB cDNA libraries. cDNA synthesis used the entire amount of extracted RNA, and PCR amplification then used the entire amount of cDNA produced. The libraries were made side by side, with each library going through the same number of PCR cycles. Per the source publication's procedure: With a minimum of two reads required per UMI, MIGEC and MiXCR pulled out about 52,000 +/- 9,100 unique UMI-labeled TRB cDNA molecules from each library. On average, about 40,000 +/- 10,000 functional in-frame TRB CDR3 nucleotide clonotypes lacking stop codons were found per library. After downsampling to 5000 UMI-labeled TRB molecules per sample, diversity metrics such as normalized Shannon-Wiener and Chao1 were calculated in VDJtools. For the central five CDR3 residues, VDJtools calculated physicochemical properties weighted by clonotype size, namely interaction energy, strength, volume and Kidera factor 4. Following reprocessing of the reads by TCRdb, the data hold one row per CDR3 protein sequence and no DNA is available. TCRdb, not the original authors, processed these V and J calls. The sample table includes roughly 50,000 distinct CDR3 sequences. The top ten constitute about 20% of the sample.

Rearrangement joined TRBV13 to TRBJ2-7. This receptor was taken from a human donor in good health. Some clones in this sample may be carry-over from other donors' samples. Sequencing was done on a sample of memory CD8+ T cells from blood. In the paper's terms, the cell subset or site label means: conventional CD8+ memory T cells (TMEM), sorted as controls. CDR3 reads: CASSFLEHKRFYEQYF.